The T cell receptor (beta chain) described here comes from a study of identical twins. Notes on the study in general: Model-predicted out-of-frame TCR alpha sharing fell below observed values in monozygotic twins.

Turning to this clonotype: Its matching antigen is unknown.

Trimming at V came to 3 bases and at J to 4 bases, leaving 5 bases not matched to a gene. Germline V CDR1 and CDR2: SEHNR, FQNEAQ (reference sequence). The CDR3 covers 15 residues. With template switching, a universal primer site was added, and the cDNA carried unique molecular identifiers. TCRdb re-called the 5' RACE reads through MiXCR, storing one row per CDR3 protein. The sample yields some 210,000 distinct CDR3 sequences, about a sixth seen once. The sample was also linked to a second study, of T cells expressing NK-cell markers. From that report: Repertoire data for TCR beta were derived from sorted T cells (CD3+CD56+NKG2C+, CD3+CD56+NKG2C- and CD3+CD56-NKG2C+). The authors sequenced eight donors, of whom seven were HCMV-seropositive and one was seronegative.

Sequencing was done on a sample of CD8+ T cells sorted from blood. The chain has TRBV7-9 and TRBJ2-1, with 8 bases aligning to TRBD2. This clonotype originated in a woman younger than 35 in good health. The CDR3 nucleotides are TGTGCCAGCAGCTTGACCGCTAGCGGGTACAATGAGCAGTTCTTC. Residues: CASSLTASGYNEQFF.